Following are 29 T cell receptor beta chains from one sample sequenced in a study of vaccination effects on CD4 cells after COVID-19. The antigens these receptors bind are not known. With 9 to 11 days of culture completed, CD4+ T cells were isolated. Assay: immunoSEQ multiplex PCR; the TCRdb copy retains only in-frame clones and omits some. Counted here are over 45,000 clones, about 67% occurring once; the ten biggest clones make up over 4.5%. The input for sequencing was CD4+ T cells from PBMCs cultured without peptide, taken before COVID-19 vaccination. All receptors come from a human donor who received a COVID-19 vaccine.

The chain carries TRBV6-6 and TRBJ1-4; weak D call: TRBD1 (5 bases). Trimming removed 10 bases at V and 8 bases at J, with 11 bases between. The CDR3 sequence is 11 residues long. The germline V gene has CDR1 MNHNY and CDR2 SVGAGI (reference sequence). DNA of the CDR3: TGTGCCATCCGCCGGGGCGAAAAACTGTTTTTT. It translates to CAIRRGEKLFF.

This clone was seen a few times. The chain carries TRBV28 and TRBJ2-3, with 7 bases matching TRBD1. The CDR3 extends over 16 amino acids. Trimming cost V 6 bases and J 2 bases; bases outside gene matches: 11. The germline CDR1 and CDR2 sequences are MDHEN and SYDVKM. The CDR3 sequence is CASREPGTANTDTQYF. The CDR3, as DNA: TGTGCCAGCAGAGAACCCGGGACAGCGAACACAGATACGCAGTATTTT. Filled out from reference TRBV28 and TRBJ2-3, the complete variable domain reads DVKVTQSSRYLVKRTGEKVFLECVQDMDHENMFWYRQDPGLGLRLIYFSYDVKMKEKGDIPEGYSVSREKKERFSLILESASTNQTSMYLCASREPGTANTDTQYFGPGTRLTVL.

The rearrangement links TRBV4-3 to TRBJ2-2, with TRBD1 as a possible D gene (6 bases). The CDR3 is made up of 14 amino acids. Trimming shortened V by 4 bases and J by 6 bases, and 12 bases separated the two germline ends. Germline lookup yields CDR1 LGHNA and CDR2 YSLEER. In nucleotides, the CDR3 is TGCGCCAGCAGCCGCACAGGGTCGGCCGGGGAGCTGTTTTTT. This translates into CASSRTGSAGELFF.

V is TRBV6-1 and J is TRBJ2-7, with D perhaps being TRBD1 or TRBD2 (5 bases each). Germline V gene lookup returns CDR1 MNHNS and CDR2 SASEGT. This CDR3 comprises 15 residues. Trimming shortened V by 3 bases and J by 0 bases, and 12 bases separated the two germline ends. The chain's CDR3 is CASSEGPSSSYEQYF. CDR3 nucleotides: TGTGCCAGCAGTGAGGGACCCTCAAGCTCCTACGAGCAGTACTTC.

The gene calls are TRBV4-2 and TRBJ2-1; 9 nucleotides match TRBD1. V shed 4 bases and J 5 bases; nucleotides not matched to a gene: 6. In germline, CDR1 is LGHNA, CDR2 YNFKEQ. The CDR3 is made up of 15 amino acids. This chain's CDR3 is CASSPRGDRDNEQFF. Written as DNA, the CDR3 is TGTGCCAGCAGCCCCCGTGGGGACAGGGACAATGAGCAGTTCTTC.

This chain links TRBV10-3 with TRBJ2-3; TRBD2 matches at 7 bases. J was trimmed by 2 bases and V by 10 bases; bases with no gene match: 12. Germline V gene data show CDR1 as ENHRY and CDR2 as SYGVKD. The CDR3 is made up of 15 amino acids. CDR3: CATRARGGITDTQYF. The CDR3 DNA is TGTGCCACCCGGGCTAGGGGAGGGATCACAGATACGCAGTATTTT.

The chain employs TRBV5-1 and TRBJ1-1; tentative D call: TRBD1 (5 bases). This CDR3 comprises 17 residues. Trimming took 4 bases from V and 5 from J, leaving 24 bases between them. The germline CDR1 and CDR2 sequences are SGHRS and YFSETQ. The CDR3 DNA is TGCGCCAGCAGCCCCTCCGTTGGGGCCCTTGGAGGGACTGAAGCTTTCTTT. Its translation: CASSPSVGALGGTEAFF.

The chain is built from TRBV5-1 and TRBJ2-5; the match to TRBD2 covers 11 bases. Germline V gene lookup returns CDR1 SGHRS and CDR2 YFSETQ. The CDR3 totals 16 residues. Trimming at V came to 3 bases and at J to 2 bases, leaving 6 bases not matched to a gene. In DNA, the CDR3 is TGCGCCAGCAGCTCCCTGGTAGCGGGGGGGCAAGAGACCCAGTACTTC. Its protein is CASSSLVAGGQETQYF. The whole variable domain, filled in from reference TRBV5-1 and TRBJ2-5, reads KAGVTQTPRYLIKTRGQQVTLSCSPISGHRSVSWYQQTPGQGLQFLFEYFSETQRNKGNFPGRFSGRQFSNSRSEMNVSTLELGDSALYLCASSSLVAGGQETQYFGPGTRLLVL.

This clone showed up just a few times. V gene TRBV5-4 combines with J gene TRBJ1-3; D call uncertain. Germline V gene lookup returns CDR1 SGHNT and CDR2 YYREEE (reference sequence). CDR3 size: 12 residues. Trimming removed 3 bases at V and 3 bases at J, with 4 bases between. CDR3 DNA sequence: TGTGCCAGCAGCTCGGTTGGAAACACCATATATTTT. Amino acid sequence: CASSSVGNTIYF.

As DNA, the CDR3 is TGTGCCAGCAGCGGTCTGACTACCCACAATGAGCAGTTCTTC. This translates into CASSGLTTHNEQFF. The chain links TRBV9 to TRBJ2-1; D is possibly TRBD2 (5 bases). V lost 3 bases, J lost 5 bases, and 12 bases lay in between. Per germline, CDR1 SGDLS and CDR2 YYNGEE. The CDR3 loop spans 14 amino acids. Together with reference TRBV9 and TRBJ2-1, the CDR3 gives the full variable domain: DSGVTQTPKHLITATGQRVTLRCSPRSGDLSVYWYQQSLDQGLQFLIQYYNGEERAKGNILERFSAQQFPDLHSELNLSSLELGDSALYFCASSGLTTHNEQFFGPGTRLTVL.

The CDR3 region has the DNA TGTGCCAGCAGCAAACACTCGGGGCGCATCAATTCACCCCTCCACTTT. Its protein is CASSKHSGRINSPLHF. The chain combines TRBV9 with TRBJ1-6, with D perhaps TRBD1 (5 bases). Trimming removed 4 bases at V and 7 bases at J, with 18 bases between. The CDR3 runs 16 residues. CDR1 is SGDLS and CDR2 is YYNGEE in the germline V gene.

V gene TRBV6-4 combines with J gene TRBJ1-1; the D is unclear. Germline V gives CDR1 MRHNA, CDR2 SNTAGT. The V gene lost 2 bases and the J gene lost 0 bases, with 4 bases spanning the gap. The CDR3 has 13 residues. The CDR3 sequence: CASSDHLNTEAFF. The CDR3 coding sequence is TGTGCCAGCAGTGACCACCTGAACACTGAAGCTTTCTTT.

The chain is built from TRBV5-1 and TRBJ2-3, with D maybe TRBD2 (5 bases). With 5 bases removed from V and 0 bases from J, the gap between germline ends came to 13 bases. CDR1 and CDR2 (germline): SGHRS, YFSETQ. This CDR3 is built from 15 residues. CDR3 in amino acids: CASSSGYSSTDTQYF. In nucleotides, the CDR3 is TGCGCCAGCAGTTCGGGGTACTCTAGCACAGATACGCAGTATTTT.

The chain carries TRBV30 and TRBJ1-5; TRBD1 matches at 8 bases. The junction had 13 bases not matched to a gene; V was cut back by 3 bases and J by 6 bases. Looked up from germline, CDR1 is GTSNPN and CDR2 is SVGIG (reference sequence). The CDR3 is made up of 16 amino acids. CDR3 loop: CAWSPLGQGAFQPQHF. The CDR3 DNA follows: TGTGCCTGGAGCCCGCTGGGGCAGGGGGCGTTTCAGCCCCAGCATTTT.

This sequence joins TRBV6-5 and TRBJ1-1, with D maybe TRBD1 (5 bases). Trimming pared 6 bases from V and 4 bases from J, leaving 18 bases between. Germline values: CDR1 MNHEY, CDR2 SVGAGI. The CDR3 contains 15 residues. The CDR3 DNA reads TGTGCCAGCAGGCAAGACGCGGGGGTGGGCACTGAAGCTTTCTTT. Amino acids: CASRQDAGVGTEAFF.

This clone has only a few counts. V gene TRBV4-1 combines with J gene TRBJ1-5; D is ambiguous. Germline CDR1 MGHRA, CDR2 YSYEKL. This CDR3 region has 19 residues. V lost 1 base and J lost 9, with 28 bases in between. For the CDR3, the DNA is TGCGCCAGCAGCCAAGTAGGAGGAAAAAAACCCCTGGGAATCATGCCCCAGCATTTT. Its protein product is CASSQVGGKKPLGIMPQHF.

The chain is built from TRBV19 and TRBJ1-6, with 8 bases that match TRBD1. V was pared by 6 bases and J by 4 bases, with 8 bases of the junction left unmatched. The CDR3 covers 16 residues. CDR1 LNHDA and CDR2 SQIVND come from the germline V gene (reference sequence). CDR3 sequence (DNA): TGTGCCAGTAGCACCTCCGGGACAGGATATAATTCACCCCTCCACTTT. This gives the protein CASSTSGTGYNSPLHF.

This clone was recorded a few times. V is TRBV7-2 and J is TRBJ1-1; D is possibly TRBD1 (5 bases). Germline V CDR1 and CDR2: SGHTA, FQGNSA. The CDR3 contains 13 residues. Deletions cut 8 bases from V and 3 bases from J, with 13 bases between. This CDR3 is CASGGAGDTEAFF. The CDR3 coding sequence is TGTGCCAGCGGTGGGGCGGGAGACACTGAAGCTTTCTTT.

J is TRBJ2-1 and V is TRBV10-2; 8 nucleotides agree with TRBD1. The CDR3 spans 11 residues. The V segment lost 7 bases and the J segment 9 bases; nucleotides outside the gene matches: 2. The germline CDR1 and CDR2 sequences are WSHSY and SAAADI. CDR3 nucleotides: TGCGCCAGCACAGACAGGGGTGAGCAGTTCTTC. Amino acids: CASTDRGEQFF.

The CDR3 spells CASSSSVGEQFF. Written as DNA, the CDR3 is TGTGCCAGCAGTTCCTCAGTTGGTGAGCAGTTCTTC. V usage is TRBV27 and J usage is TRBJ2-1; no firm D call. V shed 4 bases and J shed 9 bases, with 10 bases lying between them. The CDR3 covers 12 residues. CDR1 and CDR2 (germline): MNHEY, SMNVEV (reference sequence).

DNA of the CDR3: TGTGCCAGCAGCCAAGTATCAGGGAATGAGCAGTTCTTC. Encoded protein: CASSQVSGNEQFF. The chain links TRBV3-1 (or the pseudogene TRBV3-2) to TRBJ2-1; TRBD1 might be the D (5 bases). The CDR3 runs to 13 residues. Germline V gene lookup returns CDR1 LGHDT and CDR2 YNNKEL (reference sequence). With 1 base removed from V and 7 bases from J, the gap between germline ends came to 8 bases.

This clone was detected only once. The CDR3 loop reads CASTGLAGESSYEQYF. Written as DNA, the CDR3 is TGTGCCAGCACCGGACTAGCGGGAGAGAGCTCCTACGAGCAGTACTTC. The chain combines TRBV11-2 with TRBJ2-7, with TRBD2 matching 13 bases. In germline, CDR1 is SGHAT, CDR2 FQNNGV. This CDR3 contains 16 residues. J was trimmed by 0 bases and V by 7 bases; bases with no gene match: 6.

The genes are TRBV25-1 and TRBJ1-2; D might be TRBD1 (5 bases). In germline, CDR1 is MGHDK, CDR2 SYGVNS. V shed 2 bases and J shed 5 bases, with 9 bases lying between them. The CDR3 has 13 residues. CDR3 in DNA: TGTGCCAGCAGTGAACAGGGCCAGTATGGCTACACCTTC. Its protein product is CASSEQGQYGYTF.

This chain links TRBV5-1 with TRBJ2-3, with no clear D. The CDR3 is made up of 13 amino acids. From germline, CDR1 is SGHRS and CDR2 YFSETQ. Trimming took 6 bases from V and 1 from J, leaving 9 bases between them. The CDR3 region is CASKTGGTDTQYF. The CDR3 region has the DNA TGCGCCAGCAAAACCGGAGGCACAGATACGCAGTATTTT.

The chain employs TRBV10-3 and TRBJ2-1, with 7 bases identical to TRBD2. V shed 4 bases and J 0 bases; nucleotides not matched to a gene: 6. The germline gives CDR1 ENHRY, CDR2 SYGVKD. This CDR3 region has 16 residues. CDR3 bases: TGTGCCATCAGTGGAGAGAAGCGGGGCTCCTACAATGAGCAGTTCTTC. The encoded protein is CAISGEKRGSYNEQFF.

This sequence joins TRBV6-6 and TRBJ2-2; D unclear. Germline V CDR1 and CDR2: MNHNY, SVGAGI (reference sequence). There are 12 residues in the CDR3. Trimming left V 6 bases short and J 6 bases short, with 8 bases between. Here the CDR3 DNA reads TGTGCCAGCAGGAACCCAGCCGGGGAGCTGTTTTTT. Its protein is CASRNPAGELFF.

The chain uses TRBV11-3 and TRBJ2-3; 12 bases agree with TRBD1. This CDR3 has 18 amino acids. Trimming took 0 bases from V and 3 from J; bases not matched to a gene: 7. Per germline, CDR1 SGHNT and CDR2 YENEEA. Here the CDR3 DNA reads TGTGCCAGCAGCTTAGATACTTGGGACAGGGGGCTGACAGATACGCAGTATTTT. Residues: CASSLDTWDRGLTDTQYF.

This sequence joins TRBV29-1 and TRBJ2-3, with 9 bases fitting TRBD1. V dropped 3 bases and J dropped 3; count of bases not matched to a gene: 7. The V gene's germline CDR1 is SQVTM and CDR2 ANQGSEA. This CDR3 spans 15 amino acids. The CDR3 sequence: CSVDMNRGLTDTQYF. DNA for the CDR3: TGCAGCGTTGATATGAACAGGGGGCTGACAGATACGCAGTATTTT.

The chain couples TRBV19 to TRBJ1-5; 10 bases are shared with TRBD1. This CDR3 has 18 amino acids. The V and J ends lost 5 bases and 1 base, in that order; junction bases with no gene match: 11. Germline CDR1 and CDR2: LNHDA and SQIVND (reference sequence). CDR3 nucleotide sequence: TGTGCCAGTAGTTCCGGACAGGGGGGAACTGGGAGCAATCAGCCCCAGCATTTT. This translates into CASSSGQGGTGSNQPQHF. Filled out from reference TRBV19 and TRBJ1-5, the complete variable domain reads DGGITQSPKYLFRKEGQNVTLSCEQNLNHDAMYWYRQDPGQGLRLIYYSQIVNDFQKGDIAEGYSVSREKKESFPLTVTSAQKNPTAFYLCASSSGQGGTGSNQPQHFGDGTRLSIL.